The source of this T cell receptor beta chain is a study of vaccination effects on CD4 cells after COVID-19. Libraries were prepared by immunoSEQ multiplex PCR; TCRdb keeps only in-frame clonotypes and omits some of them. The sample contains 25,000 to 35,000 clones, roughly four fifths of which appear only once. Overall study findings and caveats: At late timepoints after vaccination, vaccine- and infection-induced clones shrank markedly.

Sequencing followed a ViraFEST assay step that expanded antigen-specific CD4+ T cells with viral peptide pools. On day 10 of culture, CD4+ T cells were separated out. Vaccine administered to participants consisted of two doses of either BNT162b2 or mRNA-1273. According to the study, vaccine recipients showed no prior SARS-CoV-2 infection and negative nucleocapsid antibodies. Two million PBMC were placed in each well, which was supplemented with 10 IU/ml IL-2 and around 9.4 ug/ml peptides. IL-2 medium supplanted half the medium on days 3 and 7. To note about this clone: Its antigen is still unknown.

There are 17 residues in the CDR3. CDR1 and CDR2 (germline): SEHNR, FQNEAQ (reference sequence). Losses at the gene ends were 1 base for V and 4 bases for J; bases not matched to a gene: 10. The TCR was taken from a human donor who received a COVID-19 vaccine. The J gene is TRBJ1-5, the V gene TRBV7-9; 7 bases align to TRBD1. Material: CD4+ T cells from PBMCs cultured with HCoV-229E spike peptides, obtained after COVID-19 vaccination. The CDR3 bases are TGTGCCAGCAGCTTAGGTTCCAGGGGGGCATTAAATCAGCCCCAGCATTTT. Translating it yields CASSLGSRGALNQPQHF.